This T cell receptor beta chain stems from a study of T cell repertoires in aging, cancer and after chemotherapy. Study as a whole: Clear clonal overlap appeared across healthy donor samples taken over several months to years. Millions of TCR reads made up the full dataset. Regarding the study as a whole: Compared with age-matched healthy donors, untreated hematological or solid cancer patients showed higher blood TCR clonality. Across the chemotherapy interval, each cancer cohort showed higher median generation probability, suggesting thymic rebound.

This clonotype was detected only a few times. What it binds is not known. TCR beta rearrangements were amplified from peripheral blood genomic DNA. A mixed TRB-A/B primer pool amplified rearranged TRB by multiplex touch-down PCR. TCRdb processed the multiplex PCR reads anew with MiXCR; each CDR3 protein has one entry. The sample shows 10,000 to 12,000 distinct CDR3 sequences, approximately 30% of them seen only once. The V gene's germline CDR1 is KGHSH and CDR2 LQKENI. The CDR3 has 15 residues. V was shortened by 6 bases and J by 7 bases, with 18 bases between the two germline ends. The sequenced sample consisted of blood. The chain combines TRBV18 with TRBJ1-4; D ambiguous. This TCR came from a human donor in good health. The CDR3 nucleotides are TGTGCCAGCTCCCGAGACGGGTTAGGTACTGAAAAACTGTTTTTT. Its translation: CASSRDGLGTEKLFF. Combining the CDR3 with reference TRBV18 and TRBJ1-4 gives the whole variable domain NAGVMQNPRHLVRRRGQEARLRCSPMKGHSHVYWYRQLPEEGLKFMVYLQKENIIDESGMPKERFSAEFPKEGPSILRIQQVVRGDSAAYFCASSRDGLGTEKLFFGSGTQLSVL.